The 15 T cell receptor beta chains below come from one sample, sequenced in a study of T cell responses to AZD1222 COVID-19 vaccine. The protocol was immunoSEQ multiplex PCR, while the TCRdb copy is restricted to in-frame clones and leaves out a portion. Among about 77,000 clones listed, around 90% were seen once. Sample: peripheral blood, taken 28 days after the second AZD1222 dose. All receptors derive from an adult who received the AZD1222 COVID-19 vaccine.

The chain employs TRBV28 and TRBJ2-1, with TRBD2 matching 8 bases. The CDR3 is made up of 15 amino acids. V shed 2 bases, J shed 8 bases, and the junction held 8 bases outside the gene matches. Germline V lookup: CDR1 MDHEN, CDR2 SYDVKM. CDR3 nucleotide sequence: TGTGCCAGCAGTTTACGGGAGGGCCAATTGTATGAGCAGTTCTTC. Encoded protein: CASSLREGQLYEQFF.

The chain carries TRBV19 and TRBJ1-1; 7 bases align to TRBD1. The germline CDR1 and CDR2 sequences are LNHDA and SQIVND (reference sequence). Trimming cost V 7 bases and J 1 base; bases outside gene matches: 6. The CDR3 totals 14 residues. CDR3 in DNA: TGTGCCAGTACTGCGGACAGGACGAACACTGAAGCTTTCTTT. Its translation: CASTADRTNTEAFF.

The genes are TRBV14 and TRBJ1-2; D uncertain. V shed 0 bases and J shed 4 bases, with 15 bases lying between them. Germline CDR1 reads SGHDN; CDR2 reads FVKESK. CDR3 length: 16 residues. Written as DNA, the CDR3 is TGTGCCAGCAGCCAAGATCTTCACAGAGGTGGCTATGGCTACACCTTC. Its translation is CASSQDLHRGGYGYTF. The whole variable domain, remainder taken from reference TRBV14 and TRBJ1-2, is EAGVTQFPSHSVIEKGQTVTLRCDPISGHDNLYWYRRVMGKEIKFLLHFVKESKQDESGMPNNRFLAERTGGTYSTLKVQPAELEDSGVYFCASSQDLHRGGYGYTFGSGTRLTVV.

The CDR3 sequence is CASSPGQTMTFNYGYTF. The CDR3 DNA follows: TGTGCCAGCAGCCCGGGACAGACGATGACATTTAACTATGGCTACACCTTC. This chain links TRBV5-6 with TRBJ1-2; TRBD1 agrees at 7 bases. The V and J ends lost 4 bases and 1 base, in that order; junction bases with no gene match: 13. The CDR3 length is 17 residues. CDR1 and CDR2 from the germline V gene are SGHDT and YYEEEE.

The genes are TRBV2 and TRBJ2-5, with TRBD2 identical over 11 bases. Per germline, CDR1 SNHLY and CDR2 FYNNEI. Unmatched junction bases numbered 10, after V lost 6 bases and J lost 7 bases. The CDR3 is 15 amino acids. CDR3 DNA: TGTGCCAGCAGGGGAGGACTAGCGGGCCCCGGGACCCAGTACTTC. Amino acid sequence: CASRGGLAGPGTQYF.

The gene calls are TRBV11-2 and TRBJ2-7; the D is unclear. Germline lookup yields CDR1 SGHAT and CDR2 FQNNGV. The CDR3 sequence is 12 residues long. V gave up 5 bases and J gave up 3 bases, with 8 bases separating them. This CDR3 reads CASSETRYEQYF. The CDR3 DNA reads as TGTGCCAGCAGCGAAACACGCTACGAGCAGTACTTC.

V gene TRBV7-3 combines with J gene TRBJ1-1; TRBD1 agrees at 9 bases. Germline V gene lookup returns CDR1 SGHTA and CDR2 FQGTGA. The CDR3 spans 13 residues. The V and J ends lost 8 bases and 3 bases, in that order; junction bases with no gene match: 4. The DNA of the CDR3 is TGTGCCAGCTGTAGGGACAGGGACACTGAAGCTTTCTTT. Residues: CASCRDRDTEAFF.

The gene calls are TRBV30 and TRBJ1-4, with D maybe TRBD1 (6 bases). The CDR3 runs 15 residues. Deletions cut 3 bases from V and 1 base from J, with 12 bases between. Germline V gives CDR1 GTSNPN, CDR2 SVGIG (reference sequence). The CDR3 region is CAWSLGTRTNEKLFF. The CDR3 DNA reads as TGTGCCTGGAGCCTAGGGACAAGAACTAATGAAAAACTGTTTTTT.

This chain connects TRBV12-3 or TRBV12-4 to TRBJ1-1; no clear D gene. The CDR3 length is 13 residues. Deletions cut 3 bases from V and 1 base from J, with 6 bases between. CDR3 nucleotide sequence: TGTGCCAGCAGTTTTAACGAGAACACTGAAGCTTTCTTT. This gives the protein CASSFNENTEAFF.

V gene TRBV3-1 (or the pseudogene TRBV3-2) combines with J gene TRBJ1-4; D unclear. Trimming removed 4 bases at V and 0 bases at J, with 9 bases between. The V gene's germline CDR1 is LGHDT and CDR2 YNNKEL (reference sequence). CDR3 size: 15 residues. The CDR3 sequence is CASSRQAATNEKLFF. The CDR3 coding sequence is TGTGCCAGCAGCCGTCAGGCTGCAACTAATGAAAAACTGTTTTTT.

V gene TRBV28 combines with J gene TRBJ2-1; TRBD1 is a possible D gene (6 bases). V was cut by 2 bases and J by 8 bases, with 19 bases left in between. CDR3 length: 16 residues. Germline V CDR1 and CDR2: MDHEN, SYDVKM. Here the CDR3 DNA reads TGTGCCAGCAGTTTACTAACTCAGGCGACAGGTGATGAGCAGTTCTTC. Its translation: CASSLLTQATGDEQFF.

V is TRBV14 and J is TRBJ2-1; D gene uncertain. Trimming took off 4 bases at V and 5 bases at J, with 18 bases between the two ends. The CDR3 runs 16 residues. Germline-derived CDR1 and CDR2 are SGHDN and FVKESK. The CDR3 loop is CASSPGFDTLNNEQFF. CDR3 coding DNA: TGTGCCAGCAGCCCCGGGTTCGACACCCTCAACAATGAGCAGTTCTTC. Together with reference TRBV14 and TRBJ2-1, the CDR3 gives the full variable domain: EAGVTQFPSHSVIEKGQTVTLRCDPISGHDNLYWYRRVMGKEIKFLLHFVKESKQDESGMPNNRFLAERTGGTYSTLKVQPAELEDSGVYFCASSPGFDTLNNEQFFGPGTRLTVL.

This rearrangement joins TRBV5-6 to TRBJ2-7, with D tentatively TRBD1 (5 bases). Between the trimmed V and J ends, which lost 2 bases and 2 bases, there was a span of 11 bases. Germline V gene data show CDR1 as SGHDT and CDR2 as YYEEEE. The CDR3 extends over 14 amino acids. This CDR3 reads CASSFTGDAYEQYF. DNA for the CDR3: TGTGCCAGCAGCTTTACAGGAGACGCCTACGAGCAGTACTTC.

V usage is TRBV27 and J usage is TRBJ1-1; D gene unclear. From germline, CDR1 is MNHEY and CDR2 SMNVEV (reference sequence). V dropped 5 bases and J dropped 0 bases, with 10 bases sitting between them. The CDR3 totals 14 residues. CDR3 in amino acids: CASSARRMNTEAFF. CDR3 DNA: TGTGCCAGCAGTGCTAGACGGATGAACACTGAAGCTTTCTTT.

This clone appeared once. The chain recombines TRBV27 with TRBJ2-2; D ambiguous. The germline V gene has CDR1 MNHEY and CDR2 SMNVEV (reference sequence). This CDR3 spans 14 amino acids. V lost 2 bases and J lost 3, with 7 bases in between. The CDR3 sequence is CASSLISHTGELFF. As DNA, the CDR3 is TGTGCCAGCAGTTTAATCAGCCACACCGGGGAGCTGTTTTTT.